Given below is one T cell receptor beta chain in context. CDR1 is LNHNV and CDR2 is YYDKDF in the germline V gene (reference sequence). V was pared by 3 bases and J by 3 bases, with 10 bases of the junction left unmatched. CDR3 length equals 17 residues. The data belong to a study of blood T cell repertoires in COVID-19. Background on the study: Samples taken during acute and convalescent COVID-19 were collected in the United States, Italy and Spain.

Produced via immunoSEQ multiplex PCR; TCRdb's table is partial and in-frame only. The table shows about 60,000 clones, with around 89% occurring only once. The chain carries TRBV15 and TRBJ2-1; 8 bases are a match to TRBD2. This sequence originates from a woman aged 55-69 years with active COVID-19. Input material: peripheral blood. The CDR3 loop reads CATSREPLAAIYNEQFF. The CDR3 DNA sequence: TGTGCCACCAGCAGGGAACCACTAGCGGCGATCTACAATGAGCAGTTCTTC.